This is a list of T cell receptor beta chains from one sample in a study of cytomegalovirus exposure and HLA in healthy donors. Method: immunoSEQ multiplex PCR; TCRdb's copy keeps in-frame clones and lacks some. The sample table includes approximately 79,000 clones. The sequencing input was PBMCs. The receptors shown here come from a boy between 10 and 17 years old in good health and CMV-seronegative. Each CDR3 is given with its conserved first and last residue. A D gene is named only where the DNA matches it firmly.

J gene,V gene,D gene,CDR3 protein,CDR3 DNA
TRBJ1-1,TRBV30,TRBD1,CAWSEETGVDAFF,TGTGCCTGGAGTGAAGAGACAGGGGTTGATGCTTTCTTT
TRBJ2-7,TRBV10-3,-,CAIGRAGQSSYEQYF,TGTGCCATCGGAAGGGCGGGACAGAGCTCCTACGAGCAGTACTTC
TRBJ2-2,TRBV30,-,CAWSVKNTGELFF,TGTGCCTGGAGTGTTAAGAACACCGGGGAGCTGTTTTTT
TRBJ2-1,TRBV20-1,-,CSAYNNEQFF,TGCAGTGCATATAACAATGAGCAGTTCTTC
TRBJ1-2,TRBV30,-,CAWSPPWAPTQGHGYTF,TGTGCCTGGAGTCCCCCATGGGCCCCAACTCAGGGGCATGGCTACACCTTC
TRBJ2-3,TRBV18,-,CASSPPGASFSDTQYF,TGTGCCAGCTCACCTCCAGGGGCTAGCTTTTCAGATACGCAGTATTTT
TRBJ1-6,TRBV2,TRBD1,CASSEGTGDDSPLHF,TGTGCCAGCAGTGAGGGGACAGGCGACGATTCACCCCTCCACTTT
TRBJ1-6,TRBV5-1,TRBD1,CASRDRGDYNSPLHF,TGCGCCAGCAGAGACAGGGGAGACTATAATTCACCCCTCCACTTT
TRBJ1-5,TRBV4-1,-,CASSQVTDPGKPQHF,TGCGCCAGCAGCCAAGTAACAGACCCGGGAAAGCCCCAGCATTTT
TRBJ1-1,TRBV19,TRBD1,CASSIRGTGVLNTEAFF,TGTGCCAGTAGTATAAGGGGGACAGGGGTCCTGAACACTGAAGCTTTCTTT
TRBJ1-1,TRBV4-1,TRBD1,CASSPRTGTSTEAFF,TGCGCCAGCAGCCCGAGGACAGGGACGAGCACTGAAGCTTTCTTT
TRBJ2-3,TRBV6-1,TRBD1,CASSLNKGAGDTQYF,TGTGCCAGCAGTCTAAATAAGGGGGCGGGAGATACGCAGTATTTT
TRBJ1-2,TRBV10-2,-,CASSESGSYGYTF,TGCGCCAGCAGTGAGTCAGGGAGCTATGGCTACACCTTC
TRBJ1-1,TRBV7-9,-,CASSWGGTEAFF,TGTGCCAGCAGCTGGGGGGGCACTGAAGCTTTCTTT
TRBJ2-3,TRBV9,-,CASSALSDGVSTDTQYF,TGTGCCAGCAGCGCCCTGTCGGACGGGGTTAGCACAGATACGCAGTATTTT
TRBJ2-7,TRBV5-1,-,CASSPQTAAYEQYF,TGCGCCAGCAGCCCCCAGACAGCCGCCTACGAGCAGTACTTC
TRBJ2-7,TRBV6-5,-,CASRPPGVPYEQYF,TGTGCCAGCAGACCGCCAGGGGTACCCTACGAGCAGTACTTC
TRBJ2-7,TRBV7-2,TRBD1,CASTLGQGLREQYF,TGTGCCAGCACCCTTGGACAGGGGTTGCGGGAGCAGTACTTC
TRBJ2-5,TRBV4-2,-,CASSLVASGGPQETQYF,TGTGCCAGCAGCCTAGTTGCGTCCGGGGGGCCCCAAGAGACCCAGTACTTC